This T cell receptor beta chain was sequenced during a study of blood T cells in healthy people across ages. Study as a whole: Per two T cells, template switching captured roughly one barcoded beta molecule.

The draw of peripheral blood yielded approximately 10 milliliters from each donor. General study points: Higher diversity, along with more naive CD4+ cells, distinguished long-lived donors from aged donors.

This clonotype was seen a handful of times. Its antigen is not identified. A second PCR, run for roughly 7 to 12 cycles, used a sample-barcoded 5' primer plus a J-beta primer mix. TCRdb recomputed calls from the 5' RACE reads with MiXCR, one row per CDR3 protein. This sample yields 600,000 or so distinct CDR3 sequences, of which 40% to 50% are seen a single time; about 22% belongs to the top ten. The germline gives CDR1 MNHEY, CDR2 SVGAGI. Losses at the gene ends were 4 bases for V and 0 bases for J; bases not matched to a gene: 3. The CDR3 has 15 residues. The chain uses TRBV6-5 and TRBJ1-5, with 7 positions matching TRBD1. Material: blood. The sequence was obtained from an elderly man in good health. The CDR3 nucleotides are TGTGCCAGCAGTTCCCACAGGGGTAGCAATCAGCCCCAGCATTTT. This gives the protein CASSSHRGSNQPQHF.